This is a list of T cell receptor beta chains from one sample in a study of cytomegalovirus exposure and HLA in healthy donors. Some clones are missing from TCRdb's copy, which holds only in-frame ones; the method was immunoSEQ multiplex PCR. Among some 150,000 clones listed, roughly 85% were seen once. Specimen: PBMCs. These receptors came from a middle-aged man in good health and CMV-seronegative. The CDR3 runs from the conserved cysteine through the conserved F or W. D genes are given only for firm matches. Clone size appears in some rows only: once, few, many, or a class for an expanded clone.

abundance	v_gene	j_gene	d_gene	CDR3nt	CDR3aa
-	TRBV6-6	TRBJ1-1	-	TGTGCCAGCAAGGTCGGCCAGGGGAACACTGAAGCTTTCTTT	CASKVGQGNTEAFF
-	TRBV5-5	TRBJ1-2	TRBD1	TGTGCCAGCAGCTTACAACGAGACAGGGTACCCTATGGCTACACCTTC	CASSLQRDRVPYGYTF
once	TRBV11-2	TRBJ2-6	-	TGTGCCAGCAGCTTAGGAGCATCTGGGGCCAACGTCCTGACTTTC	CASSLGASGANVLTF
-	TRBV18	TRBJ1-3	TRBD1	TGTGCCACCTCCCGGGACAGGGGGCCCCAGACAGGAAACACCATATATTTT	CATSRDRGPQTGNTIYF
-	TRBV7-2	TRBJ2-3	-	TGTGCCAGCAGCCCCCTTGCGGGGATGGGGACAGATACGCAGTATTTT	CASSPLAGMGTDTQYF
-	TRBV18	TRBJ2-7	-	TGTGCCAGCTCACCGGGATTCGGGGGATACGAGCAGTACTTC	CASSPGFGGYEQYF
-	TRBV6-6	TRBJ2-7	-	TGTGCCAGCAGTTACTCTGCGGGTTTCTACGAGCAGTACTTC	CASSYSAGFYEQYF
-	TRBV7-9	TRBJ2-1	-	TGTTCCAGCAGCACCCTAATAAATGAGCAGTTCTTC	CSSSTLINEQFF
few	TRBV7-2	TRBJ2-5	-	TGTGCCAGCAGCCTAGGGGCGGCGGGGTCCGGGGAGACCCAGTACTTC	CASSLGAAGSGETQYF
-	TRBV6-5	TRBJ2-7	TRBD1	TGTGCCAGCAGTTATAAACGACAGGGCTACGAGCAGTACTTC	CASSYKRQGYEQYF
-	TRBV6-4	TRBJ2-3	TRBD2	TGTGCCAGCAGTGACTCGAAGGCCACTAGCGCTGGCACAGATACGCAGTATTTT	CASSDSKATSAGTDTQYF
-	TRBV30	TRBJ2-2	TRBD1	TGTGCCTGGACCCAGGGGGCAGGTCGCACCGGGGAGCTGTTTTTT	CAWTQGAGRTGELFF
-	TRBV18	TRBJ2-3	-	TGTGCCAGCTCACCACCGGGAGGACCCTTCACAGATACGCAGTATTTT	CASSPPGGPFTDTQYF
-	TRBV28	TRBJ1-1	-	TGTGCCAGCAGGATACAGGGATTTTACACTGAAGCTTTCTTT	CASRIQGFYTEAFF
-	TRBV5-1	TRBJ2-7	-	TGCGCCAGCAGCTTTGGGGCTTACGAGCAGTACTTC	CASSFGAYEQYF
-	TRBV7-9	TRBJ2-2	-	TGTGCCAGCAGCCTCAATAAAAACCGGGGCGGGGAGCTGTTTTTT	CASSLNKNRGGELFF
-	TRBV2	TRBJ2-7	TRBD2	TGTGCCAGCAGTGAATGGGCTAGCGGGGCGATGGACGAGCAGTACTTC	CASSEWASGAMDEQYF
-	TRBV28	TRBJ2-5	-	TGTGCCAGCATCTCCGGTGAGACCCAGTACTTC	CASISGETQYF
once	TRBV5-5	TRBJ2-7	TRBD2	TGTGCCAGCACCGCACTAGCGGCATACTCCTACGAGCAGTACTTC	CASTALAAYSYEQYF
-	TRBV5-4	TRBJ1-2	-	TGTGCCAGCAGCGTGCGGGACGGTCATGATGGCTACACCTTC	CASSVRDGHDGYTF
few	TRBV11-2	TRBJ2-7	TRBD1	TGTGCCAGCAGCCCTGGACAGGGAATGGTGTACGAGCAGTACTTC	CASSPGQGMVYEQYF
-	TRBV28	TRBJ1-5	TRBD1	TGTGCCAGCAGTTTCCCCGGACAGGGCATTCAGCCCCAGCATTTT	CASSFPGQGIQPQHF
once	TRBV19	TRBJ2-3	-	TGTGCCAGTAGGTCATCAGGGGCCCTCACAGATACGCAGTATTTT	CASRSSGALTDTQYF
-	TRBV19	TRBJ1-1	-	TGTGCCAGTAGTATTTTGCCAGGGCGGATCATGAACACTGAAGCTTTCTTT	CASSILPGRIMNTEAFF
-	TRBV4-2	TRBJ2-1	TRBD2	TGTGCCAGCAGCCCCGCGACCCCGGGACTAGGACAGTTCTTC	CASSPATPGLGQFF
-	TRBV4-3	TRBJ2-7	TRBD2	TGCGCCAGCAGCCTGGGACTAGCGGGTTCCTACGAGCAGTACTTC	CASSLGLAGSYEQYF
-	TRBV19	TRBJ1-5	-	TGTGCCAGTAGCTTCGTTTTAGGAGATCAGCCCCAGCATTTT	CASSFVLGDQPQHF
-	TRBV10-3	TRBJ1-4	TRBD1	TGTGCCATCAGTGGACAGGGTTCCGATGAAAAACTGTTTTTT	CAISGQGSDEKLFF
-	TRBV5-1	TRBJ2-5	-	TGCGCCAGCAGCTATGGGCACAGGGGAGTGATAGCGGGGACACAAGAGACCCAGTACTTC	CASSYGHRGVIAGTQETQYF